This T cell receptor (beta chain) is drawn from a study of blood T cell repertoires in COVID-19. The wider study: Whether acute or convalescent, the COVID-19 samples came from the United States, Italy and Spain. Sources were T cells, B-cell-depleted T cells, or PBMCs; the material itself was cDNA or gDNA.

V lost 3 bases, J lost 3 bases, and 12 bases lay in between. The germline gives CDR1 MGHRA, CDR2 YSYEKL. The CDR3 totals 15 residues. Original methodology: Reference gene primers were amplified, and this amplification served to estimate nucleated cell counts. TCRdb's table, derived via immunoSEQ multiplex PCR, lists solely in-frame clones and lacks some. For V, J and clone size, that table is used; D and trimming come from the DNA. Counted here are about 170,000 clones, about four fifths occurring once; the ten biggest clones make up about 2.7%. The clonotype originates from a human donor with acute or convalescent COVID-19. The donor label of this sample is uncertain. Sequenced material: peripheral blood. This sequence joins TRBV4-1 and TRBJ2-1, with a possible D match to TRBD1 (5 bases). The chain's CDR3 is CASSQGRSVYNEQFF. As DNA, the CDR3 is TGCGCCAGCAGCCAGGGGCGATCTGTCTACAATGAGCAGTTCTTC.